Below, 22 T cell receptor beta chains from the same sample are listed, as sequenced in a study of read filtering for tumor transcriptome and immune sequencing. The library was built from roughly 400 ng RNA with molecular barcoded adaptors for alpha/delta and beta/gamma chains. MiXCR, applied by TCRdb to the reads, yields one record per CDR3 protein. The top ten hold just under 8.5% of the sample, which has around 130,000 distinct CDR3 sequences, less than 15% seen once. Sequenced input: a population of CD138-negative cells sorted from bone marrow. The source is a donor older than 35 with multiple myeloma.

In regard to this clonotype: A much larger clone is a single base away; this may be a read error. The genes are TRBV6-1 and TRBJ2-5; D might be TRBD2 (6 bases). The ends were cut back, 6 bases at V and 3 bases at J, with 11 bases in the middle. The CDR3 is 13 residues long. From germline, CDR1 is MNHNS and CDR2 SASEGT. The CDR3 DNA follows: TGTGCCAGCAGAACTAGCAGAAAAGAGACCCAGTACTTC. Its protein is CASRTSRKETQYF.

This clonotype was found many times. This chain uses TRBV4-1 with TRBJ2-5; 8 positions match TRBD2. V trimming: 0 bases; J trimming: 5 bases; junction bases outside the gene matches: 2. The CDR3 length is 14 residues. Germline V CDR1 and CDR2: MGHRA, YSYEKL. The CDR3 nucleotides read TGCGCCAGCAGCCAAGAAGGACTAGCCGAGACCCAGTACTTC. This gives the protein CASSQEGLAETQYF.

The chain has TRBV20-1 and TRBJ2-1; 11 bases align to TRBD2. The CDR3 spans 14 residues. Trimming at V came to 1 base and at J to 13 bases, leaving 9 bases not matched to a gene. Germline values: CDR1 DFQATT, CDR2 SNEGSKA (reference sequence). The CDR3 sequence: CSARARTSGGDQFF. The CDR3 region has the DNA TGCAGTGCTAGAGCACGCACTAGCGGGGGTGATCAGTTCTTC.

This clonotype was counted many times. The chain joins TRBV12-3 or TRBV12-4 to TRBJ2-3; tentative D call: TRBD2 (5 bases). Trimming stripped 4 bases from V and 6 bases from J, with 11 bases between. CDR3 length: 13 amino acids. CDR3 in amino acids: CASSSGIKDTQYF. CDR3 in DNA: TGTGCCAGCAGTTCGGGAATTAAGGATACGCAGTATTTT.

This clonotype has at least ten counts. The CDR3 DNA sequence: TGTGCCAGCAGCTTATTAGCGGGAGGGCCAGGGTACAATGAGCAGTTCTTC. Protein: CASSLLAGGPGYNEQFF. The chain joins TRBV5-5 to TRBJ2-1; 11 bases match TRBD2. This CDR3 contains 17 residues. Germline CDR1 SGHKS, CDR2 YYEKEE (reference sequence). Trimming removed 2 bases from V and 4 bases from J; junction bases left unmatched: 8. The full variable domain, its missing parts supplied by reference TRBV5-5 and TRBJ2-1, is DAGVTQSPTHLIKTRGQQVTLRCSPISGHKSVSWYQQVLGQGPQFIFQYYEKEERGRGNFPDRFSARQFPNYSSELNVNALLLGDSALYLCASSLLAGGPGYNEQFFGPGTRLTVL.

This clonotype came up many times. V and J are TRBV6-1 and TRBJ2-4; tentatively, D is TRBD1 (5 bases). CDR3 size: 17 residues. V was shortened by 2 bases and J by 1 base, with 15 bases between the two germline ends. Germline values: CDR1 MNHNS, CDR2 SASEGT. The CDR3 nucleotides read TGTGCCAGCAGTGAAAGGAACCAGGGTGGCGCCAAAAACATTCAGTACTTC. Protein product: CASSERNQGGAKNIQYF.

To note about this clonotype: A much larger clone differs by one base, so this may be a read error. This chain joins TRBV20-1 and TRBJ2-1; 9 nucleotides align to TRBD2. Germline values: CDR1 DFQATT, CDR2 SNEGSKA (reference sequence). The CDR3 is 15 amino acids. The CDR3 DNA reads as TGCAGTGCCACCGAGCTAGCGGGGAATGACAATGAGCTGTTCTTC. The encoded protein is CSATELAGNDNELFF.

The sample holds many counts of this clonotype. The V call is TRBV29-1, the J call TRBJ2-7; 7 nucleotides line up with TRBD2. V lost 4 bases and J lost 7; bases outside the gene matches: 1. The length of the CDR3 is 10 residues. Germline CDR1 reads SQVTM; CDR2 reads ANQGSEA. Here the CDR3 DNA reads TGCAGCGTTGGGGGGGGGGAGCAGTACTTC. It is translated as CSVGGGEQYF.

The table lists this clonotype with many counts. The J gene is TRBJ1-5, the V gene TRBV12-3 or TRBV12-4; TRBD1 agrees at 7 bases. V gave up 6 bases and J gave up 6 bases; unmatched junction bases: 8. The CDR3 sequence is 14 residues long. The CDR3 here is CASSIDRAGQPQHF. The DNA of the CDR3 is TGTGCCAGCAGCATAGACAGGGCGGGTCAGCCCCAGCATTTT.

Comments on this clonotype: Given a much more abundant clone one base away, this may be a read error. It is likely a read error, because the conserved phenylalanine at the end of the CDR3 is missing. CDR3 bases: TGTGCCAGCAGCTTAGATCTGGGACTACCGCGGAATGAGCAGTTCTTA. Amino acid sequence: CASSLDLGLPRNEQFL. This chain links TRBV11-1 with TRBJ2-1, with 7 bases lining up with TRBD2. CDR1 is SGHAT, CDR2 FQDESV, per germline (reference sequence). Germline trimming cut 1 base from V and 7 bases from J; bases unmatched to any gene: 10. The CDR3 has 16 residues.

This clonotype appeared many times. The rearrangement uses TRBV5-1 and TRBJ2-2, with TRBD1 identical over 8 bases. There are 14 residues in the CDR3. Germline V gene sequence: CDR1 SGHRS, CDR2 YFSETQ. The ends lost 4 bases at V and 6 bases at J; junction bases unmatched: 5. This chain's CDR3 is CASSNTGGPGELFF. The CDR3 DNA is TGCGCCAGCAGCAACACAGGGGGGCCCGGGGAGCTGTTTTTT.

J is TRBJ2-6 and V is TRBV19; no clear D gene. The CDR3 length is 13 residues. Germline CDR1 is LNHDA and CDR2 is SQIVND (reference sequence). V shed 6 bases and J shed 2 bases, with 5 bases lying between them. Written as DNA, the CDR3 is TGTGCCAGTAGATCGGCTGGGGCCAACGTCCTGACTTTC. Translating it yields CASRSAGANVLTF.

The table lists this clonotype with many counts. This rearrangement joins TRBV6-4 to TRBJ2-1; tentatively, D is TRBD1 (7 bases). CDR3 length: 15 amino acids. Germline lookup yields CDR1 MRHNA and CDR2 SNTAGT. V was shortened by 5 bases and J by 4 bases, with 15 bases between the two germline ends. The CDR3 nucleotides are TGTGCCAGCAGTCCCAGGGGGGTAAATTACAATGAGCAGTTCTTC. Encoded protein: CASSPRGVNYNEQFF.

The table lists this clonotype with a few counts. The chain couples TRBV13 to TRBJ2-7; 7 bases fit TRBD2. Germline V gene sequence: CDR1 PRHDT, CDR2 FYEKMQ (reference sequence). Trimming removed 4 bases from V and 3 bases from J; junction bases left unmatched: 9. The CDR3 has 15 residues. The CDR3 reads CASSSWEGPNYEQYF. In DNA form, the CDR3 reads TGTGCCAGCAGCTCCTGGGAGGGCCCTAACTACGAGCAGTACTTC.

With regard to this clonotype: It may be a read error: a sequence one base away is much more abundant. The chain carries TRBV2 and TRBJ1-3; D ambiguous. This CDR3 has 15 amino acids. Germline CDR1 is SNHLY and CDR2 is FYNNEI. The CDR3 coding sequence is TGTGCCAGCAGTGAATCGGATTTCTCTAGAAACACCATATATTTT. This encodes CASSESDFSRNTIYF.

There are many counts of this clonotype. The CDR3 loop reads CSVTGATNEKLFF. As DNA, the CDR3 is TGCAGCGTTACAGGGGCAACTAATGAAAAACTGTTTTTT. The V and J genes are TRBV20-1 and TRBJ1-4; TRBD1 matches at 7 bases. CDR3 length equals 13 residues. Looked up from germline, CDR1 is DFQATT and CDR2 is SNEGSKA (reference sequence).

This clonotype was found many times. V usage is TRBV7-9 and J usage is TRBJ1-5; D possibly corresponds to TRBD1 (6 bases). This CDR3 spans 16 amino acids. V was pared by 1 base and J by 2 bases, with 12 bases between. Germline CDR1 and CDR2: SEHNR and FQNEAQ (reference sequence). Written as DNA, the CDR3 is TGTGCCAGCAGCTTAGTGGGGGACATCGGCAATCAGCCCCAGCATTTT. Translating gives CASSLVGDIGNQPQHF.

Worth noting for this clonotype: The CDR3 end shows no conserved phenylalanine or tryptophan, and so a read error is likely. The chain uses TRBV7-9 and TRBJ2-2; possibly TRBD1 for D (6 bases). V lost 4 bases and J lost 10, with 13 bases in between. This CDR3 region has 13 residues. CDR1 is SEHNR and CDR2 is FQNEAQ in the germline V gene (reference sequence). The DNA of the CDR3 is TGTGCCAGCAGCTGGACAGTCCCGGAGGAGCTGTTTCTT. Its translation: CASSWTVPEELFL.

This clonotype was detected ten times or more. DNA for the CDR3: TGCGCCATTCGGGGGGCGTACACAGATACGCAGTATTTT. Translation gives CAIRGAYTDTQYF. V is TRBV10-2 and J is TRBJ2-3, with D possibly being TRBD2 (7 bases). Germline assignment: CDR1 WSHSY and CDR2 SAAADI. Trimming left V 10 bases short and J 2 bases short, with 13 bases between. The CDR3 totals 13 residues.

A word on this clonotype: Just one base apart from a much larger clone, this may be a read error. The chain joins TRBV7-2 to TRBJ2-5; no clear D. The CDR3 has 12 residues. The germline gives CDR1 SGHTA, CDR2 FQGNSA. V lost 8 bases, J lost 5 bases, and 12 bases lay in between. The CDR3 here is CASSSPSETQYF. The CDR3, as DNA: TGTGCCAGCTCCTCCCCGTCGGAGACCCAGTACTTC.

This clonotype has ten or more counts. The chain employs TRBV13 and TRBJ2-1, with D possibly being TRBD1 or TRBD2 (5 bases each). V shed 5 bases and J shed 3 bases, with 14 bases lying between them. The CDR3 runs to 15 residues. Germline V CDR1 and CDR2: PRHDT, FYEKMQ (reference sequence). DNA for the CDR3: TGTGCCAGCAGCAGAGACGGGGCGAACTACAATGAGCAGTTCTTC. Translating it yields CASSRDGANYNEQFF.

This clonotype was seen ten or more times. The CDR3 reads CASTWQGMDTQYF. Here the CDR3 DNA reads TGTGCCAGCACCTGGCAGGGGATGGATACGCAGTATTTT. This chain uses TRBV6-6 with TRBJ2-3; tentatively, D is TRBD1 (6 bases). The V gene lost 7 bases and the J gene lost 6 bases, with 14 bases spanning the gap. Germline V lookup: CDR1 MNHNY, CDR2 SVGAGI (reference sequence). The CDR3 spans 13 residues.